This paragraph covers one T cell receptor (beta chain) sequence. Its specificity is not known. The repertoire was sequenced with immunoSEQ multiplex PCR; TCRdb's copy has only in-frame clones and lacks some. The data show 85,000 to 90,000 clones, with roughly 90% seen just once and about 0.28% held by the top ten. The data stem from a study of graft-versus-host responses after intestinal transplantation. Whole-study results and caveats: Early after transplant, HvG clones declined as circulating GvH clones peaked.

In germline, CDR1 is SGHRS, CDR2 YFSETQ. CDR3 size: 18 residues. V was clipped by 2 bases and J by 7 bases, with 27 bases between them. Material: unstimulated CD4+ T cells sorted from spleen or lymph node cells, obtained before intestinal transplant. The receptor comes from a human donor who received an intestinal transplant. The rearrangement links TRBV5-1 to TRBJ2-5, with D possibly being TRBD2 (5 bases). The CDR3 sequence: CASSLGPFSSPAGGTQYF. The CDR3 DNA sequence: TGCGCCAGCAGCTTAGGCCCCTTTTCATCCCCAGCAGGAGGGACCCAGTACTTC.